One and the same sample provided the 2 T cell receptor beta chains below, sequenced in a study of T cells in Graves' hyperthyroidism and ophthalmopathy. RNA transcripts were the template for amplifying TCR beta CDR3 regions. Primed by the HTBI set, a first-round RT-PCR was run on the TCR CDR3. TCRdb re-derived calls from the multiplex PCR reads in MiXCR, one entry per CDR3 protein. The sample carries 650,000 to 800,000 distinct CDR3 sequences, about 45% recorded once. The sequencing input was peripheral blood or thyroid tissue (not recorded which). The receptors were sampled from an adult man with Graves' disease, either hyperthyroidism or ophthalmopathy (not recorded which).

The V call is TRBV2, the J call TRBJ2-5; the D gene is possibly TRBD1 (6 bases). V lost 6 bases and J 2 bases, leaving 13 bases between the germline ends. The CDR3 loop spans 14 amino acids. Germline V gives CDR1 SNHLY, CDR2 FYNNEI. For the CDR3, the DNA is TGTGCCAGCAGCCAATGGACAGTACAAGAGACCCAGTACTTC. Residues: CASSQWTVQETQYF.

This clonotype turned up a few times. A much larger clone differs by one base, so this may be a read error. This chain connects TRBV29-1 to TRBJ1-5; D is perhaps TRBD1 (5 bases). From germline, CDR1 is SQVTM and CDR2 ANQGSEA. CDR3 length equals 13 residues. V was cut by 5 bases and J by 5 bases, with 13 bases left in between. The CDR3 loop reads CSVRRGSDQPQHF. The CDR3 bases are TGCAGCGTTAGACGGGGCAGCGATCAGCCCCAGCATTTT.